This T cell receptor (beta chain) was sequenced for a study of shared clonotypes between healthy human individuals (TCRdb year 2020). Notes on the research overall: The cohort comprised a couple of women and a few men aged 18 to 49 years. To increase sequencing depth and limit assay-specific biases, TCR repertoire library preparation and sequencing were carried out by different laboratories using diverse techniques. To estimate repertoire size and how much clonotypes are shared between individuals, the study performed deep sequencing of blood TCR repertoires from five healthy adults. For each donor, three plates each were used for CD4 naive and CD4 memory, two plates were used for CD8 naive, and one plate was used for CD8 memory. Each donor's leukapheresis produced roughly between roughly 0.85 and 9.5 billion PBMCs.

Overall study outcomes, separate from this receptor: Because the study included a small number of donors, the genetic and exposure-history diversity represented was limited. Larger estimated clonotype richness was generally found for naive subsets than for memory subsets. Pairwise subsampling led to the expectation that sequencing depth would affect the degree of clonotype sharing among donors. Incomplete sequencing was indicated by rarefaction of sorted-subset datasets, despite the large sequencing depth. Clonotypes shared by all four sorted-subset donors showed higher generation probabilities than non-shared clonotypes. Sharing across four donors was observed for approximately 4.6% of naive CD4, 3.5% of naive CD8, about 2.3% of memory CD4, and about 0.4% of memory CD8 clonotypes. Sampling was limited to blood, and TCR repertoires in tissue likely differ from TCR repertoires in blood.

Healthy HIV-negative adults with no recently reported acute infections or vaccinations were included as donors. All donors were Caucasian adults living in Nashville, Tennessee, USA. CD4+ T cells were enriched through magnetic negative selection, after which naive cells were positively selected on CD45RA and the remaining negative fraction served as the memory subset. Blood was obtained by leukapheresis, after which PBMCs were separated by Ficoll-Histopaque density gradient centrifugation and cryopreserved in liquid nitrogen vapor phase. Purity and quantity of every magnetically sorted T cell population were checked by analytical flow cytometry. Each sorted fraction had its genomic DNA isolated and then quantified by UV absorbance on a Nanodrop 2000c. Using the deep immunoSEQ assay, TCR CDR3 regions were amplified from genomic DNA by multiplex PCR. Extracted genomic DNA from each cell subset was spread evenly across all wells of several immunoSEQ 96-well plates, with each plate serving as a replicate. For sorted subsets, each replicate PCR was loaded with approximately 200 ng genomic DNA, equivalent to approximately 27,000 T cell genomes. Purified libraries were quantified with a Qubit 3.0 fluorometer, sized on a Bioanalyzer 2100, and re-quantified with the KAPA Library Quantification kit. Every immunoSEQ 96-well plate was sequenced on a dedicated single-read 150-cycle Illumina NextSeq 550 flow cell. Regarding the original processing steps: Because the immunoSEQ output held only junctional sequences and lacked quality scores, the filtering could not match the filtering applied to full-length reads. To assign V/J genes and CDR3, sequences were annotated using PyIR, a Python wrapper for IgBLAST v1.9, with IMGT germline references. Reads were removed for weak V/J assignments (E-value above 1e-6), missing CDR3, stop codons, out-of-frame junctions, or ambiguous translated residues. V3J clonotypes were defined by identical inferred V gene, J gene, and CDR3 amino acid sequence. Percentage overlap between repertoires was calculated by dividing the number of shared unique clonotypes by the size of the smaller repertoire. Repertoire richness was assessed with RTK rarefaction, the Chao1 estimator, and Recon v2.1 estimates of unobserved clonotypes. OLGA was used to compute generation probabilities for all TCRbeta clonotypes that the gDNA method yielded from several donors. TCRdb stores this immuneACCESS table with in-frame sequences only. Part of the clones is absent; in the studies checked, under half of the shortfall reflects unresolved V genes, and no reason is known for the rest. V and J calls and clone size come straight from that table; D and trimming were deduced from the DNA. The sample profile shows roughly 2.5 million clones; approximately 90% of them were found once. Clones ranked in the top ten supply roughly 0.13% of the sample.

CDR1 and CDR2 are drawn from the germline V gene (reference sequence): MNHNY, SVGAGI. Clipping removes 11 bases from V and 7 bases from J, with 9 as the unmatched junction base count. The cysteine opens and the phenylalanine closes a CDR3 of 13 amino acids. The CDR3 DNA has 39 bases and is translated from base 1. A word on this clone: No cognate antigen has been identified for it. Base-call qualities are not available, and no considerably larger clone is one nucleotide away.

The chain employs TRBV6-6 and TRBJ2-1, with 9 bases in between that match TRBD2. The sample was naive CD4+ T cells sorted from blood. The cell subset or site label for this specimen denotes: CD45RA+ positively selected. This TCR came from a man aged 18 to 29 in good health. The CDR3 corresponds to CAEGTSPRNEQFF. The DNA sequence follows: TGTGCCGAGGGGACTAGCCCCCGGAATGAGCAGTTCTTC.